The present T cell receptor (beta chain) was sequenced within a study of cytomegalovirus exposure and HLA in healthy donors. General study findings and limits: A missense variant in DCLRE1C was later tied to TCR beta V- and J-gene trimming. In a later analysis, more than 15,000 TCR beta sequences were associated with HLA alleles at 0.05 false discovery rate. Investigators reported some 150 TCR beta chains as tied to cytomegalovirus.

Only one count was recorded for this clone. Antigen: not known. The study ran its PCR with 60 Vbeta and 13 Jbeta primers. Measured with immunoSEQ multiplex PCR; TCRdb has only the in-frame clones, and not every one. Of some 60,000 clones in the sample, 80% are singletons; the top ten hold under 5%. Trimming stripped 4 bases from V and 5 bases from J, with 12 bases between. The CDR3 is 13 amino acids. CDR1 is SGHTA, CDR2 FQGNSA, per germline. The V call is TRBV7-2, the J call TRBJ2-7, with TRBD1 as a possible D gene (7 bases). Sequenced: PBMCs. This receptor was identified in a woman aged 40 to 50 in good health and CMV-seronegative. CDR3: CASSSQGGHEQYF. CDR3 nucleotide sequence: TGTGCCAGCAGCTCCCAGGGGGGACACGAGCAGTACTTC. Full variable domain (remainder filled in from reference TRBV7-2 and TRBJ2-7): GAGVSQSPSNKVTEKGKDVELRCDPISGHTALYWYRQSLGQGLEFLIYFQGNSAPDKSGLPSDRFSAERTGGSVSTLTIQRTQQEDSAVYLCASSSQGGHEQYFGPGTRLTVT.